This TCR beta chain stems from a study of lymphopenia after photon versus proton radiotherapy. General study points: Relative stability marked proton patients; photon patients lost diversity and naive cells. After the lymphocyte nadir, photon-treated repertoires showed oligoclonal expansion, especially of CD8+ Temra cells. Authors raise, but do not show, better survival with proton therapy.

The repertoire was sequenced with immunoSEQ multiplex PCR; TCRdb's copy has only in-frame clones and lacks some. The table has some 70,000 clones, around 87% seen once; the top ten hold 10% to 12%. CDR3 length equals 14 residues. V gave up 3 bases and J gave up 7 bases; unmatched junction bases: 8. CDR1 is MNHEY, CDR2 SMNVEV, per germline (reference sequence). A note on this clone: Its antigen is unknown.

This TCR came from a man of 80 years or more with esophageal cancer. The rearrangement joins TRBV27 to TRBJ1-2, with 7 nucleotides matching TRBD1. The sample in question was peripheral blood, obtained from a patient treated with proton-based radiotherapy. CDR3: CASSFWSGGRGYTF. Here the CDR3 DNA reads TGTGCCAGCAGTTTTTGGTCAGGGGGACGTGGCTACACCTTC.